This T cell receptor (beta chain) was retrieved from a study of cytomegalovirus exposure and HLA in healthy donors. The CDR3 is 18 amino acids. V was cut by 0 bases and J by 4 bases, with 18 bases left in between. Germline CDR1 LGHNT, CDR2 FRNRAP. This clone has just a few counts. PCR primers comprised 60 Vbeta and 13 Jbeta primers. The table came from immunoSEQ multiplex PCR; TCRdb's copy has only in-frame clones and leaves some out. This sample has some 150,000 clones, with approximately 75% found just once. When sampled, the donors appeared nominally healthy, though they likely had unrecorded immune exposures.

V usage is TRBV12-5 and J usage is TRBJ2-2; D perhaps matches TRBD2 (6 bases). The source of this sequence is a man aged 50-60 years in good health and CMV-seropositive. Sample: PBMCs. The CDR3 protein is CASGLVQTAGLSTGELFF. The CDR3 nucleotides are TGTGCTAGTGGTTTGGTACAGACAGCGGGCCTGAGCACCGGGGAGCTGTTTTTT.